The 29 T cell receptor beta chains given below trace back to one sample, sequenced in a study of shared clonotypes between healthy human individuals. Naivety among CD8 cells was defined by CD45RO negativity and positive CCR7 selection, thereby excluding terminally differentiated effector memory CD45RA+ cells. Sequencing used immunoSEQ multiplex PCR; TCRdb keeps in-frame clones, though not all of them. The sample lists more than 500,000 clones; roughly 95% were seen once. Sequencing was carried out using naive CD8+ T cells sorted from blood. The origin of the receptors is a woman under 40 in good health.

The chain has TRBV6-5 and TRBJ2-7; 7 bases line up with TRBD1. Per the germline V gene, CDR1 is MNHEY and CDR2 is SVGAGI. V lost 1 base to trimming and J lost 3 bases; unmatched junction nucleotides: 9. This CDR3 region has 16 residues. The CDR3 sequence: CASSYYGTAAIYEQYF. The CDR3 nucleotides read TGTGCCAGCAGTTACTATGGGACAGCGGCAATCTACGAGCAGTACTTC.

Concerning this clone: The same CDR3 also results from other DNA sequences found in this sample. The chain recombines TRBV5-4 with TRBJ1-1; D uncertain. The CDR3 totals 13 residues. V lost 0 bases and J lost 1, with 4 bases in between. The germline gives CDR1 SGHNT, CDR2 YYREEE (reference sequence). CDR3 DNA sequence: TGTGCCAGCAGCTTGGGAGAGAACACTGAAGCTTTCTTT. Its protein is CASSLGENTEAFF.

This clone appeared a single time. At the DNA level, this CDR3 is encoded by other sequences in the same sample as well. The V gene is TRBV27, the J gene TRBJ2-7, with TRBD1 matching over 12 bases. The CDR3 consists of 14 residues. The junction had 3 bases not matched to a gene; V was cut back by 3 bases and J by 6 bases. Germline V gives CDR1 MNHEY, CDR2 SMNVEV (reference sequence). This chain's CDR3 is CASSLGQGASEQYF. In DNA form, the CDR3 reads TGTGCCAGCAGTTTGGGACAGGGGGCCTCCGAGCAGTACTTC.

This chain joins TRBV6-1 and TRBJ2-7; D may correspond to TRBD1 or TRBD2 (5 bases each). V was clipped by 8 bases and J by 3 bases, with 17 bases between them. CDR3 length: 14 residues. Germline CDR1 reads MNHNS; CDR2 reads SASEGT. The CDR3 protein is CASQLRDLDYEQYF. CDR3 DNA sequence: TGTGCCAGCCAACTCCGGGACCTAGACTACGAGCAGTACTTC.

Written as DNA, the CDR3 is TGTGCCAGTAGCCCGGTCCGTGAACAGTCCTACGAGCAGTACTTC. Its translation: CASSPVREQSYEQYF. The rearrangement links TRBV19 to TRBJ2-7, with no clear D. The V gene lost 6 bases and the J gene lost 1 base, with 16 bases spanning the gap. Germline CDR1 is LNHDA and CDR2 is SQIVND (reference sequence). The CDR3 sequence is 15 residues long.

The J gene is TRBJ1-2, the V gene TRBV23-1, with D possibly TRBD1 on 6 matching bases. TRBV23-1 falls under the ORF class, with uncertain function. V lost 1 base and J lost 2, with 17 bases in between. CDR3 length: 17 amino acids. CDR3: CASSQYIRGAKNYGYTF. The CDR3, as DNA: TGCGCCAGCAGTCAATACATCAGGGGCGCAAAAAACTATGGCTACACCTTC.

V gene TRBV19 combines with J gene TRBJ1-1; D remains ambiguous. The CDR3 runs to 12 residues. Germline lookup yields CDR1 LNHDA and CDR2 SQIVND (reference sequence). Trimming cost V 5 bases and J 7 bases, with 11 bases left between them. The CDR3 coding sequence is TGTGCCAGTAGTTCGGGATTGCTTGAAGCTTTCTTT. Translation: CASSSGLLEAFF. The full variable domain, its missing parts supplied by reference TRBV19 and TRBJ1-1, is DGGITQSPKYLFRKEGQNVTLSCEQNLNHDAMYWYRQDPGQGLRLIYYSQIVNDFQKGDIAEGYSVSREKKESFPLTVTSAQKNPTAFYLCASSSGLLEAFFGQGTRLTVV.

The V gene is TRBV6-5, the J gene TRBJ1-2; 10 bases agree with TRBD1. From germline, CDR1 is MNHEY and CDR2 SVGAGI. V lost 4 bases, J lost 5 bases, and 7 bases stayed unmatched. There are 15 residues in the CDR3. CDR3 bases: TGTGCCAGCAGTTCCAGACAGGGGGCGTATTATGGCTACACCTTC. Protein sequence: CASSSRQGAYYGYTF.

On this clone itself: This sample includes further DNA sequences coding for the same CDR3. The CDR3 DNA is TGTGCCAGCAGTTTAATAGGGGGCAATCAGCCCCAGCATTTT. Protein: CASSLIGGNQPQHF. V and J are TRBV27 and TRBJ1-5; TRBD1 is a possible D gene (5 bases). The CDR3 runs to 14 residues. Trimming cost V 2 bases and J 2 bases, with 7 bases left between them. Germline V gene data show CDR1 as MNHEY and CDR2 as SMNVEV (reference sequence).

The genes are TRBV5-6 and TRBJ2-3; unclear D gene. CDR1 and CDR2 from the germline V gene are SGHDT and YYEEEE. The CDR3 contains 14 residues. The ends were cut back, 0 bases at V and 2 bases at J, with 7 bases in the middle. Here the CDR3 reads CASSLVGNTDTQYF. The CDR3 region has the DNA TGTGCCAGCAGCTTGGTAGGAAACACAGATACGCAGTATTTT.

For the CDR3, the DNA is TGTGCCAGCAGTTTCACCCCTACGGGGGCGGACACCGGGGAGCTGTTTTTT. The encoded protein is CASSFTPTGADTGELFF. The J gene is TRBJ2-2, the V gene TRBV28; possibly TRBD1 or TRBD2 for D (6 bases each). V lost 3 bases and J 3 bases, leaving 17 bases between the germline ends. CDR3 length equals 17 residues. CDR1 and CDR2 from the germline V gene are MDHEN and SYDVKM.

Here the CDR3 DNA reads TGTGCCAGCAGCCCCGGTGGGGTGGCTCAGCCCCAGCATTTT. It encodes CASSPGGVAQPQHF. The rearrangement links TRBV27 to TRBJ1-5; D call uncertain. The CDR3 extends over 14 amino acids. V was shortened by 6 bases and J by 6 bases, with 15 bases between the two germline ends. CDR1 and CDR2 (germline): MNHEY, SMNVEV (reference sequence).

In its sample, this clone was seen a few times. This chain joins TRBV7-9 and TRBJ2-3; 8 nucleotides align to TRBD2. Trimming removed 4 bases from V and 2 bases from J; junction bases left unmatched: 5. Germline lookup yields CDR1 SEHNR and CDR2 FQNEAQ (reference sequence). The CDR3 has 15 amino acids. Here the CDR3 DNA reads TGTGCCAGCAGCTCGGGACTAGAGTACACAGATACGCAGTATTTT. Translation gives CASSSGLEYTDTQYF.

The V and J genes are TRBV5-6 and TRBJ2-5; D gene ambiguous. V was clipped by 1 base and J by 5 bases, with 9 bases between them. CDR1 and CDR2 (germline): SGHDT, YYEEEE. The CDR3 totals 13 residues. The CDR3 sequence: CASSLIDPETQYF. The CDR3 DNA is TGTGCCAGCAGCTTGATAGACCCGGAGACCCAGTACTTC. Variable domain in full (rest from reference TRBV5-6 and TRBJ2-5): DAGVTQSPTHLIKTRGQQVTLRCSPKSGHDTVSWYQQALGQGPQFIFQYYEEEERQRGNFPDRFSGHQFPNYSSELNVNALLLGDSALYLCASSLIDPETQYFGPGTRLLVL.

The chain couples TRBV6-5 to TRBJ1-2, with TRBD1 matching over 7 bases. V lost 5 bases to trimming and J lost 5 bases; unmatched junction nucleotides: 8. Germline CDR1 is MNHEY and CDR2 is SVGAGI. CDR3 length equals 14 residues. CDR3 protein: CASSVSQGWYGYTF. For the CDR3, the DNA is TGTGCCAGCAGTGTGTCACAGGGGTGGTATGGCTACACCTTC.

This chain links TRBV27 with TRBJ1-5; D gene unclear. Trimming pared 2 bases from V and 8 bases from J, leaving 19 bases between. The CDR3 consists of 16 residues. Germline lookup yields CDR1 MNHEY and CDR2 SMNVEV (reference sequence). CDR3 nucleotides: TGTGCCAGCAGTTTAAGCGGTTCCAATCCCTGGGAGCCCCAGCATTTT. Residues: CASSLSGSNPWEPQHF.

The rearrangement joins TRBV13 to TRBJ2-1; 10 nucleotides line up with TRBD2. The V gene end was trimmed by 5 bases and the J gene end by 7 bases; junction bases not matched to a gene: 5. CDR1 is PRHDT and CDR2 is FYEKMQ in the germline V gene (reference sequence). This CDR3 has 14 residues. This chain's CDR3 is CASSLAGEVNEQFF. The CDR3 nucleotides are TGTGCCAGCAGCCTAGCGGGAGAGGTAAATGAGCAGTTCTTC.

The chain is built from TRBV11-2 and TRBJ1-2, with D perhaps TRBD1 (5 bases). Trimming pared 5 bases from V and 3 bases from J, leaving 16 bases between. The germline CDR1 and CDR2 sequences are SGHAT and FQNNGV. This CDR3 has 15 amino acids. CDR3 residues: CASSPSPEGYYGYTF. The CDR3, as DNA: TGTGCCAGCAGCCCCAGCCCCGAGGGGTACTATGGCTACACCTTC.

CDR3 sequence: CASGWAGTDTQYF. CDR3 in DNA: TGTGCTAGTGGTTGGGCCGGCACAGATACGCAGTATTTT. The chain couples TRBV12-5 to TRBJ2-3, with D unresolved. The CDR3 loop spans 13 amino acids. Germline loops: CDR1 LGHNT, CDR2 FRNRAP. Trimming removed 4 bases at V and 1 base at J, with 6 bases between.

CDR3 loop: CASSPRDTQETQYF. The CDR3, as DNA: TGTGCCAGCAGCCCCCGGGACACCCAAGAGACCCAGTACTTC. This chain links TRBV13 with TRBJ2-5, with D perhaps TRBD1 (6 bases). With 5 bases removed from V and 1 base from J, the gap between germline ends came to 11 bases. CDR3 size: 14 residues. Germline V gene data show CDR1 as PRHDT and CDR2 as FYEKMQ (reference sequence).

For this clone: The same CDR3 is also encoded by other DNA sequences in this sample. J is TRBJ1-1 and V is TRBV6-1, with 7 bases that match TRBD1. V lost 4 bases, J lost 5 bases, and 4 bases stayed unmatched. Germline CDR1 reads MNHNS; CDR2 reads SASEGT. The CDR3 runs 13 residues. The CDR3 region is CASSATGVTEAFF. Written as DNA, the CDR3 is TGTGCCAGCAGTGCCACAGGGGTGACTGAAGCTTTCTTT.

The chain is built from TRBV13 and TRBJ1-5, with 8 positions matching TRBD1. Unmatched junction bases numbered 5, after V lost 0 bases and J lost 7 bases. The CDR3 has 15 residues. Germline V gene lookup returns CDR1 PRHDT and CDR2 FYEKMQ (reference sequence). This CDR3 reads CASSLGNRGLQPQHF. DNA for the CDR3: TGTGCCAGCAGCTTAGGCAACAGGGGGTTACAGCCCCAGCATTTT.

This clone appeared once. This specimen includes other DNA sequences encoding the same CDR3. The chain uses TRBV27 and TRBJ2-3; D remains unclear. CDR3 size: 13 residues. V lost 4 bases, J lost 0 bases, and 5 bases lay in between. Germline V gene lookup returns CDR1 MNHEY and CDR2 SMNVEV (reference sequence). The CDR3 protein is CASSSLSTDTQYF. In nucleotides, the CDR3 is TGTGCCAGCAGTTCCCTTAGCACAGATACGCAGTATTTT.

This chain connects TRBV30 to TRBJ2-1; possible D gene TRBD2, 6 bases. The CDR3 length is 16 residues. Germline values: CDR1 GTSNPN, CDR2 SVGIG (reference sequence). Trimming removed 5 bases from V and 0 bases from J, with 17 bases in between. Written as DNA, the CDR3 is TGTGCCTGGTCACCCCTAGCGCGAAGCTCCTACAATGAGCAGTTCTTC. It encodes CAWSPLARSSYNEQFF.

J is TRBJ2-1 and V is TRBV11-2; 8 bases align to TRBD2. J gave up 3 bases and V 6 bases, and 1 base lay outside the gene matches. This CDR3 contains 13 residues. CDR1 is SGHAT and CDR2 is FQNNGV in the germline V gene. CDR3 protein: CASRSGSYNEQFF. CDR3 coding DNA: TGTGCCAGCAGGAGCGGGAGCTACAATGAGCAGTTCTTC.

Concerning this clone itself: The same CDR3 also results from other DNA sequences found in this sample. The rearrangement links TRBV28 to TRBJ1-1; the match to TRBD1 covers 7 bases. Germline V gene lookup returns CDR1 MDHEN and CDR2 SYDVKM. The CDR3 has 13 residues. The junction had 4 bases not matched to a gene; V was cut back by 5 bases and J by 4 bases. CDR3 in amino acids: CASSRQGGTEAFF. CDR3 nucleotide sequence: TGTGCCAGCAGTCGACAGGGAGGCACTGAAGCTTTCTTT.

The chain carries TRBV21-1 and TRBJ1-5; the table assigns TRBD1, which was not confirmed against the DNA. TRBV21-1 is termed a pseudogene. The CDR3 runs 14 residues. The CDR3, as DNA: TGTGCCAGCAGGGACAAACAGGGAAATCAGCCCCAGCATTTT. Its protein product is CASRDKQGNQPQHF.

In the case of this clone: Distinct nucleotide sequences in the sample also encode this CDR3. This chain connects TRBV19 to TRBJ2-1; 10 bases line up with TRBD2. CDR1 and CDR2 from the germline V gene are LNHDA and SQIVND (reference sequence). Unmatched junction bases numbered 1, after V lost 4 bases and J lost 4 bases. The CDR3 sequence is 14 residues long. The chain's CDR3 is CASSRTSGYNEQFF. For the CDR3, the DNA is TGTGCCAGTAGTAGGACTAGCGGATACAATGAGCAGTTCTTC.

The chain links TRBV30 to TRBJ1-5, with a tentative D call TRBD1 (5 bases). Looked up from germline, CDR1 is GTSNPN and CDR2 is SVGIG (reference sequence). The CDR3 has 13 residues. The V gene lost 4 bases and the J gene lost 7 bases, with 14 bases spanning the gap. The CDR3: CAWNDSPDQPQHF. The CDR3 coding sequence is TGTGCCTGGAACGACAGCCCCGACCAGCCCCAGCATTTT.